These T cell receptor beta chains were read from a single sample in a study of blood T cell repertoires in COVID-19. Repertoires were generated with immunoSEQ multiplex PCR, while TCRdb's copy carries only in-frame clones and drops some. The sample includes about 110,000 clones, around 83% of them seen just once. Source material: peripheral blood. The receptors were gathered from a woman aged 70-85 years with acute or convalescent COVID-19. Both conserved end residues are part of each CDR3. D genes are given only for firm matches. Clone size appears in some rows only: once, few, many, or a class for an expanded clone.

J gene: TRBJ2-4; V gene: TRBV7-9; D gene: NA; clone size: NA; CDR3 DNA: TGTGCCAGCAGCCCCCTGGGCGGGGTTAACATTCAGTACTTC; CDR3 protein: CASSPLGGVNIQYF
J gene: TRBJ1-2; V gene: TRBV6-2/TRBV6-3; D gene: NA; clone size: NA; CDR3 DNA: TGTGCCAGCAGCCCACCCCAGGTTCGGATCTTTGGCTACACCTTC; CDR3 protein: CASSPPQVRIFGYTF
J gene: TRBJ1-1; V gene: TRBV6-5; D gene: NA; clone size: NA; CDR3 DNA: TGTGCCAGCAGACCAGGGGTGAACACTGAAGCTTTCTTT; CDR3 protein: CASRPGVNTEAFF
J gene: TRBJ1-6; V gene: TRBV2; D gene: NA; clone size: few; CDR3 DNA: TGTGCCAGCAGCCGGACCAGGGAAGGGTCCTATAATTCACCCCTCCACTTT; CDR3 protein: CASSRTREGSYNSPLHF
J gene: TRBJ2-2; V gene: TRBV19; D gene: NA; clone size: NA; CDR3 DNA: TGTGCCAGTAAATGGGGGCAGGGAGAGGCCGGGGAGCTGTTTTTT; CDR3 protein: CASKWGQGEAGELFF
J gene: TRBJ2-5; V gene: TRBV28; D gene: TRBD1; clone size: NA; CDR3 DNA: TGTGCCAGCAGAAGGACAGGGGAAGAGACCCAGTACTTC; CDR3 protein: CASRRTGEETQYF
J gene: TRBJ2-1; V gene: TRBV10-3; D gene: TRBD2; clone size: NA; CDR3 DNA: TGTGCCATCAGTGAGGGACTAGCGGGAGGTTACAATGAGCAGTTCTTC; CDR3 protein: CAISEGLAGGYNEQFF
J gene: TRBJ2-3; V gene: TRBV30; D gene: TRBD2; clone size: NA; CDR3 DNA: TGTGCCATGAGCCGGGAGGGTCTTACAGATACGCAGTATTTT; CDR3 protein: CAMSREGLTDTQYF
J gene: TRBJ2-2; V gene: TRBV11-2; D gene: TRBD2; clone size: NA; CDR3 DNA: TGTGCCAGCAGCCCACTAGCGGGTGGCCGTTGGGCCGGGGAGCTGTTTTTT; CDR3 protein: CASSPLAGGRWAGELFF
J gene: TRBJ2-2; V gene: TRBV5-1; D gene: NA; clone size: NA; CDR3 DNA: TGCGCCAGCAGCCCCTGGACAGCCAACACCGGGGAGCTGTTTTTT; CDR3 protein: CASSPWTANTGELFF
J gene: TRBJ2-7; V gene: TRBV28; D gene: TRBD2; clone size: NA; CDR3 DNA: TGTGCCAGCAGTTTCGCTGGTAGCGGGAGCGGCTACGAGCAGTACTTC; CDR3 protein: CASSFAGSGSGYEQYF
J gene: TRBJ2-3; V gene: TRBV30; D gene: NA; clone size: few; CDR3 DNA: TGTGCCTGGAATAGGGGGTCGACAGATACGCAGTATTTT; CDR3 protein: CAWNRGSTDTQYF
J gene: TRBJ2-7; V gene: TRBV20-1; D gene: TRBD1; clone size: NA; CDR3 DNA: TGCAGTGCTACTGACAGGGCAAAGCAGTACTTC; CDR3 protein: CSATDRAKQYF
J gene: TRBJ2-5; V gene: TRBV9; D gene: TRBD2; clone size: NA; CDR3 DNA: TGTGCCAGCAGCGTAGGTGGCGGGGGGTTCCAAGAGACCCAGTACTTC; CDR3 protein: CASSVGGGGFQETQYF
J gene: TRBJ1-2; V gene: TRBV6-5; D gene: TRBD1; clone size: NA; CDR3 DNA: TGTGCCAGCAGTTACTCCGGGACAGGGTCAAAGAATGGCTACACCTTC; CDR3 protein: CASSYSGTGSKNGYTF
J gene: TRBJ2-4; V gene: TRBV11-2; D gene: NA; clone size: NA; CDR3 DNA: TGTGCCAGCAGCCCCGGGGGTGGGGGATGGGAGTACTTC; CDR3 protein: CASSPGGGGWEYF
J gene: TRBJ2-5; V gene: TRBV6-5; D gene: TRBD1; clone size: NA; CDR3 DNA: TGTGCCAGCAGTCGGGACAGGCGGATATGGGAGACCCAGTACTTC; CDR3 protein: CASSRDRRIWETQYF
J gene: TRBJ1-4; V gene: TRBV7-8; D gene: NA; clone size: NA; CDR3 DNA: TGTGCCAGCAGCTTCGGAGATCAGAATGAAAAACTGTTTTTT; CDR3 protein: CASSFGDQNEKLFF
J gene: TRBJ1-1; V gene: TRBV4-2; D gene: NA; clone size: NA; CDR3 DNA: TGTGCCAGCAGCCAAGTCCGCAGGGTGGAAACTGAAGCTTTCTTT; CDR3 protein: CASSQVRRVETEAFF
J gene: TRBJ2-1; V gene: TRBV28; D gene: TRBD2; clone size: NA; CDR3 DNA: TGTGCCAGCCCCCCCGCTGGGGCGGGAGAAGACAATGAGCAGTTCTTC; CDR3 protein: CASPPAGAGEDNEQFF
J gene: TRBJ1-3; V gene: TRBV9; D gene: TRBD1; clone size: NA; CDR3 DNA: TGTGCCAGCAGCGTGAGTGGGGACAGGGGTACTGGAAACACCATATATTTT; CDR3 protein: CASSVSGDRGTGNTIYF
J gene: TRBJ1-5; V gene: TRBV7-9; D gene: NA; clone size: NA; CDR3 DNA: TGTGCCAGCAGCTTAGACAGGGACGATCAGCCCCAGCATTTT; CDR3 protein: CASSLDRDDQPQHF
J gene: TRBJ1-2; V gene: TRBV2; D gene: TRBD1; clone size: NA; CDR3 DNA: TGTGCCAGCAGTGAAGCGCTTCCAGGGGGCGCGGGCTATGGCTACACCTTC; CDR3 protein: CASSEALPGGAGYGYTF
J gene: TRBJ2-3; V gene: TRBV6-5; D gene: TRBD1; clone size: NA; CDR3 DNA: TGTGCCAGCTCGTGGACAGGGAAAACAGATACGCAGTATTTT; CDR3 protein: CASSWTGKTDTQYF
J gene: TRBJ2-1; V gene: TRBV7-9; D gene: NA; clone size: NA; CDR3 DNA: TGTGCCAGCAGCTTAGAAGACAGTTTCCATGAGCAGTTCTTC; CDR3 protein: CASSLEDSFHEQFF
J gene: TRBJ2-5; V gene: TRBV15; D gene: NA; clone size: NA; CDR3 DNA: TGTGCCACCAGCAGAGATCAGACACCCCAAGAGACCCAGTACTTC; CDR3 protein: CATSRDQTPQETQYF
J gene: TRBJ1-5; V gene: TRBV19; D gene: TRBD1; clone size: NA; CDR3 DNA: TGTGCCAGTCGACAGGGGGCGACAAATCAGCCCCAGCATTTT; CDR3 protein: CASRQGATNQPQHF
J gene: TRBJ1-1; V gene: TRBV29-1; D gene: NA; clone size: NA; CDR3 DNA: TGCAGCGTTGTACAGATTAACCAAGCTTTCTTT; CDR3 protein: CSVVQINQAFF
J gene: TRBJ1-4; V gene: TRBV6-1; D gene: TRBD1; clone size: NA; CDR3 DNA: TGTGCCAGCAGTGAAGGGACAGGTATTGGTTCGAGAGCTGAAAAACTGTTTTTT; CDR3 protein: CASSEGTGIGSRAEKLFF
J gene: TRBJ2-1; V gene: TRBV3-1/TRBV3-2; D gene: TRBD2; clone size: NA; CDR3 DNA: TGTGCCAGCAGCCAAGGGCTAGCGGGAGACTCCTACAATGAGCAGTTCTTC; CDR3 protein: CASSQGLAGDSYNEQFF
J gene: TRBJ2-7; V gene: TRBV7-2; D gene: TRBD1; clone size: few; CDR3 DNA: TGTGCCAGCAGCTCACAGGGGACCCTCTCCTACGAGCAGTACTTC; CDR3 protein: CASSSQGTLSYEQYF
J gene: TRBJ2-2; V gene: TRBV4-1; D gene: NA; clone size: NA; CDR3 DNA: TGCGCCAGCAGCCAAGAAGATAGAGGGTCCGGGGAGCTGTTTTTT; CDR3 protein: CASSQEDRGSGELFF
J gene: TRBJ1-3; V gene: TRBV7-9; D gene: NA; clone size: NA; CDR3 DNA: TGTGCCAGCAGCTTAATGCGGGACTCTGGAAACACCATATATTTT; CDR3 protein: CASSLMRDSGNTIYF
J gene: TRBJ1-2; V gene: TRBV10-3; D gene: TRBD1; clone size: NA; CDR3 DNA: TGTGCCATCAGTGATAAGCCGGGACAGGAATATGGCTACACCTTC; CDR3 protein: CAISDKPGQEYGYTF
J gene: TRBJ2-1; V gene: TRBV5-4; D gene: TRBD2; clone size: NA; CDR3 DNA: TGTGCCAGCGGTATCGGGGGGGCAACATACAATGAGCAGTTCTTC; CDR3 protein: CASGIGGATYNEQFF
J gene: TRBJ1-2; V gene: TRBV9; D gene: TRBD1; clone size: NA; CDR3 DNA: TGTGCCAGCAGCCGGGGACAGGGGGTTTACTATGGCTACACCTTC; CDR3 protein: CASSRGQGVYYGYTF